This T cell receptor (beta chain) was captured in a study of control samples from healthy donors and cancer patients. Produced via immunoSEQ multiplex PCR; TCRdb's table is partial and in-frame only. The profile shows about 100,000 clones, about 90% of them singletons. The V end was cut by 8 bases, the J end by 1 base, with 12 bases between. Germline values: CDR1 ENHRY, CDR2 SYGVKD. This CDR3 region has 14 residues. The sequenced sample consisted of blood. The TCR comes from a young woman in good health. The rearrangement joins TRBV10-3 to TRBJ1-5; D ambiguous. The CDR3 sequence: CAIGAPGSNQPQHF. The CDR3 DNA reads TGTGCCATCGGAGCACCCGGGAGCAATCAGCCCCAGCATTTT.